This passage covers 30 T cell receptor beta chains from one sample sequenced in a study of circulating CD8 cells and anti-PD-1 response in melanoma. Using roughly 14 ng of total RNA, TCR libraries were made with the QIAseq Immune Repertoire TCR panel. Each CDR3 protein is one row after TCRdb ran MiXCR on the reads. The data show some 890 distinct CDR3 sequences, with around 8.7% seen just once and 54% held by the top ten. Live CD3+CD8+TCRalphabeta+ cells were sorted into four subsets by PD-1 and/or TIGIT. The sample consisted of CD8+ T cells from PBMCs, taken at baseline or after one month of anti-PD-1 therapy (not recorded which). The receptors originated from a human donor with melanoma.

About this clonotype: A much larger clone lies a single base off, so this may be a read error. The CDR3 DNA follows: TGCAGCGTTAGGATGACAGATACGCAGTGTTTT. Its translation: CSVRMTDTQCF. The chain employs TRBV29-1 and TRBJ2-3, with D possibly TRBD1 on 5 matching bases. This CDR3 is built from 11 residues. Germline CDR1 and CDR2: SQVTM and ANQGSEA.

This clonotype is termed large (0.1 to 1%). This chain links TRBV29-1 with TRBJ2-1; tentative D call: TRBD2 (6 bases). The germline CDR1 and CDR2 sequences are SQVTM and ANQGSEA. The CDR3 sequence is 15 residues long. Trimming shortened V by 0 bases and J by 7 bases, and 16 bases separated the two germline ends. The CDR3 DNA sequence: TGCAGCGTTGAAGAGGGACTCCAGGAGGTTAATGAGCAGTTCTTC. Translated, it gives CSVEEGLQEVNEQFF.

The chain is built from TRBV7-9 and TRBJ2-7, with TRBD1 as a possible D gene (5 bases). V was cut by 5 bases and J by 5 bases, with 10 bases left in between. The CDR3 loop spans 12 amino acids. Germline V CDR1 and CDR2: SEHNR, FQNEAQ (reference sequence). The CDR3 sequence is CASSTQGHEQYF. CDR3 bases: TGTGCCAGCAGCACCCAGGGCCACGAGCAGTACTTC.

By share, this clonotype ranks as medium-sized. The J gene is TRBJ2-7, the V gene TRBV4-1, with D perhaps TRBD1 (6 bases). CDR3 length: 13 amino acids. Germline V gene lookup returns CDR1 MGHRA and CDR2 YSYEKL. The ends were cut back, 2 bases at V and 4 bases at J, with 9 bases in the middle. The DNA for the CDR3 is TGCGCCAGCAGCCAATCGACAGGTTACGAGCAGTACTTC. Encoded protein: CASSQSTGYEQYF.

By its share, this clonotype is medium-sized. The V and J genes are TRBV19 and TRBJ2-7, with a weak D call TRBD2 (5 bases). V lost 2 bases, J lost 1 base, and 9 bases lay in between. Germline values: CDR1 LNHDA, CDR2 SQIVND (reference sequence). The CDR3 runs 14 residues. The CDR3 DNA follows: TGTGCCAGTAGTATAAGAGGGCTTTCCTACGAGCAGTACTTC. This sequence encodes CASSIRGLSYEQYF.

This clonotype is labeled medium-sized. This rearrangement joins TRBV25-1 to TRBJ2-7; D is ambiguous. The CDR3 runs 13 residues. V was pared by 6 bases and J by 5 bases, with 14 bases between. CDR1 is MGHDK, CDR2 SYGVNS, per germline. The CDR3: CASSPLAHDEQYF. CDR3 nucleotide sequence: TGTGCCAGCAGCCCCCTCGCTCATGACGAGCAGTACTTC.

By proportion, this clonotype is medium-sized. The chain carries TRBV19 and TRBJ2-7; D might be TRBD1 (5 bases). Germline V CDR1 and CDR2: LNHDA, SQIVND (reference sequence). This CDR3 comprises 14 residues. Deletions cut 5 bases from V and 3 bases from J, with 14 bases between. The CDR3 region is CASSGRQTRYEQYF. As DNA, the CDR3 is TGTGCCAGTAGTGGACGACAGACCCGCTACGAGCAGTACTTC.

By its share, this clonotype is medium-sized. J is TRBJ1-5 and V is TRBV19; 8 positions agree with TRBD1. This CDR3 contains 16 residues. Trimming cost V 5 bases and J 0 bases; bases outside gene matches: 6. The germline V gene has CDR1 LNHDA and CDR2 SQIVND (reference sequence). This chain's CDR3 is CASSGTGVRSNQPQHF. The CDR3 DNA is TGTGCCAGTAGTGGGACAGGAGTTCGTAGCAATCAGCCCCAGCATTTT. Complete variable domain (other parts from reference TRBV19 and TRBJ1-5): DGGITQSPKYLFRKEGQNVTLSCEQNLNHDAMYWYRQDPGQGLRLIYYSQIVNDFQKGDIAEGYSVSREKKESFPLTVTSAQKNPTAFYLCASSGTGVRSNQPQHFGDGTRLSIL.

This clonotype is labeled as large. The chain has TRBV19 and TRBJ2-1, with D unresolved. Trimming took 6 bases from V and 4 from J, leaving 4 bases between them. CDR3 length: 11 amino acids. CDR1 and CDR2 (germline): LNHDA, SQIVND (reference sequence). CDR3 loop: CASSTYNEQFF. CDR3 DNA: TGTGCCAGTAGCACATACAATGAGCAGTTCTTC. Filled out from reference TRBV19 and TRBJ2-1, the complete variable domain reads DGGITQSPKYLFRKEGQNVTLSCEQNLNHDAMYWYRQDPGQGLRLIYYSQIVNDFQKGDIAEGYSVSREKKESFPLTVTSAQKNPTAFYLCASSTYNEQFFGPGTRLTVL.

This clonotype was recorded a few times. V is TRBV12-3 or TRBV12-4 and J is TRBJ1-5; D not certain. V gave up 4 bases and J gave up 8 bases, with 12 bases separating them. The CDR3 contains 13 residues. CDR3 bases: TGTGCCAGCAGTTCCTCCGGCGGAAAGCCCCAGCATTTT. It specifies CASSSSGGKPQHF.

This clonotype is deemed medium-sized. The genes are TRBV19 and TRBJ2-3; a possible D gene is TRBD2 (6 bases). Looked up from germline, CDR1 is LNHDA and CDR2 is SQIVND (reference sequence). Trimming left V 7 bases short and J 2 bases short, with 13 bases between. CDR3 length equals 14 residues. The CDR3 loop reads CASTRGKNTDTQYF. The CDR3, as DNA: TGTGCCAGTACCCGGGGGAAGAACACAGATACGCAGTATTTT.

Relative to its sample, this clonotype is medium-sized. This chain uses TRBV19 with TRBJ1-1; 7 positions match TRBD1. CDR3 length equals 14 residues. Germline assignment: CDR1 LNHDA and CDR2 SQIVND (reference sequence). After removal of 6 bases from V and 4 bases from J, the junction contained 8 bases not matched to a gene. In DNA form, the CDR3 reads TGTGCCAGTAGCCCGACAGGGCTCGGCACTGAAGCTTTCTTT. As protein: CASSPTGLGTEAFF.

Notes on this clonotype: A read error may be the cause here, since a much bigger clone is one base away. The rearrangement joins TRBV20-1 to TRBJ2-7, with D unclear. CDR3 length: 13 residues. The germline V gene encodes CDR1 DFQATT and CDR2 SNEGSKA (reference sequence). CDR3: CSARGTFGYELYF. The CDR3 DNA is TGCAGTGCTAGGGGAACCTTTGGCTACGAGCTGTACTTC.

This clonotype was counted only a few times. The V call is TRBV28, the J call TRBJ2-7, with D possibly TRBD2 on 6 matching bases. The CDR3 extends over 16 amino acids. Germline CDR1 and CDR2: MDHEN and SYDVKM. Trimming pared 1 base from V and 3 bases from J, leaving 16 bases between. The CDR3 sequence is CASSLSPGGVFYEQYF. CDR3 nucleotide sequence: TGTGCCAGCAGTTTATCCCCTGGCGGGGTGTTCTACGAGCAGTACTTC.

In its sample, this clonotype was seen a few times. A much larger clone differs from this one at a single base, so this may be a read error. The genes are TRBV28 and TRBJ2-7; TRBD1 matches 8 bases. The CDR3 spans 16 residues. Looked up from germline, CDR1 is MDHEN and CDR2 is SYDVKM. With 4 bases clipped from V and 5 bases from J, the junction kept 13 bases outside the gene matches. Written as DNA, the CDR3 is TGTGCCAGCAGTTCCTACGGACAGGGAGGTTTCCACGAGCAGTACTTC. It translates to CASSSYGQGGFHEQYF.

The CDR3 loop reads CASSLREGVGYEQYF. The CDR3 DNA is TGTGCCAGCAGCTTAAGGGAGGGAGTAGGCTACGAGCAGTACTTC. V is TRBV7-3 and J is TRBJ2-7; 7 bases align to TRBD2. V was pared by 1 base and J by 3 bases, with 6 bases of the junction left unmatched. Germline-derived CDR1 and CDR2 are SGHTA and FQGTGA. This CDR3 contains 15 residues.

This clonotype counts as medium-sized. The rearrangement links TRBV19 to TRBJ1-1, with a tentative D call TRBD1 (6 bases). V gave up 7 bases and J gave up 4 bases, with 16 bases separating them. The CDR3 contains 14 residues. Germline CDR1 and CDR2: LNHDA and SQIVND (reference sequence). CDR3 in amino acids: CASIGTGLGTEAFF. CDR3 DNA sequence: TGTGCCAGTATTGGCACAGGGCTTGGCACTGAAGCTTTCTTT.

This clonotype is categorized as medium-sized (0.01 to 0.1%). The genes are TRBV5-5 and TRBJ1-1, with 10 bases lining up with TRBD1. After removal of 2 bases from V and 3 bases from J, the junction contained 1 base not matched to a gene. This CDR3 contains 14 residues. Germline V gives CDR1 SGHKS, CDR2 YYEKEE (reference sequence). CDR3 residues: CASSFGQGDTEAFF. CDR3 sequence (DNA): TGTGCCAGCAGCTTCGGACAGGGGGACACTGAAGCTTTCTTT.

This clonotype showed up just a few times. This chain uses TRBV2 with TRBJ2-7; 8 bases are shared with TRBD1. Germline trimming cut 8 bases from V and 0 bases from J; bases unmatched to any gene: 3. There are 13 residues in the CDR3. Germline-derived CDR1 and CDR2 are SNHLY and FYNNEI. CDR3 DNA: TGTGCCAGCCTTGGACAGGGCTCCTACGAGCAGTACTTC. It specifies CASLGQGSYEQYF.

The chain links TRBV4-1 to TRBJ2-7; weak D call: TRBD2 (6 bases). V lost 4 bases, J lost 5 bases, and 15 bases lay in between. The germline V gene encodes CDR1 MGHRA and CDR2 YSYEKL. The length of the CDR3 is 14 residues. The CDR3 bases are TGCGCCAGCAGCCTTATGGGGGGTCGGCACGAGCAGTACTTC. As protein: CASSLMGGRHEQYF.

This clonotype has a handful of counts. The DNA of the CDR3 is TGCAGTGCTAGAGATTCCTACGAGCAGTACTTC. Its translation: CSARDSYEQYF. This chain links TRBV20-1 with TRBJ2-7; D call uncertain. The germline V gene encodes CDR1 DFQATT and CDR2 SNEGSKA (reference sequence). The V end lost 0 bases, the J end lost 1 base, and 1 base lay between the germline ends. CDR3 length: 11 amino acids.

In its sample, this clonotype ranks as medium-sized. The chain links TRBV19 to TRBJ1-5, with D possibly matching TRBD1 (5 bases). This CDR3 is built from 14 residues. V lost 7 bases and J 2 bases, leaving 12 bases between the germline ends. CDR1 is LNHDA, CDR2 SQIVND, per germline (reference sequence). CDR3 sequence: CASNRDGRNQPQHF. The CDR3 bases are TGTGCCAGTAATCGGGACGGACGCAATCAGCCCCAGCATTTT. Based on the CDR3 plus reference TRBV19 and TRBJ1-5, the full variable domain is DGGITQSPKYLFRKEGQNVTLSCEQNLNHDAMYWYRQDPGQGLRLIYYSQIVNDFQKGDIAEGYSVSREKKESFPLTVTSAQKNPTAFYLCASNRDGRNQPQHFGDGTRLSIL.

In this sample, this clonotype turned up a few times. The chain joins TRBV29-1 to TRBJ1-1; D not resolved. The germline V gene encodes CDR1 SQVTM and CDR2 ANQGSEA. The CDR3 is 13 residues long. The V and J ends lost 2 bases and 0 bases respectively, with 7 bases between them. Here the CDR3 reads CSVEPQMNTEAFF. The CDR3, as DNA: TGCAGCGTTGAACCCCAGATGAACACTGAAGCTTTCTTT.

V is TRBV29-1 and J is TRBJ2-1; D possibly matches TRBD1 or TRBD2 (5 bases each). CDR3 size: 14 residues. Trimming took 3 bases from V and 6 from J, leaving 15 bases between them. The germline gives CDR1 SQVTM, CDR2 ANQGSEA. The DNA of the CDR3 is TGCAGCGTTGAGGGGACCGTCCGCCTCAATGAGCAGTTCTTC. Its translation: CSVEGTVRLNEQFF.

The table lists this clonotype with a few counts. This chain connects TRBV28 to TRBJ2-1; perhaps TRBD2 as D (5 bases). Per germline, CDR1 MDHEN and CDR2 SYDVKM. This CDR3 contains 13 residues. V was shortened by 5 bases and J by 5 bases, with 10 bases between the two germline ends. CDR3 in amino acids: CASSPRLHNEQFF. The CDR3 region has the DNA TGTGCCAGCAGTCCCCGACTACACAATGAGCAGTTCTTC.

The V call is TRBV29-1, the J call TRBJ2-7; D ambiguous. Germline CDR1 reads SQVTM; CDR2 reads ANQGSEA. There are 13 residues in the CDR3. With 7 bases removed from V and 6 bases from J, the gap between germline ends came to 19 bases. CDR3 coding DNA: TGCAGCGCCCACACGTCCACGGACCGCGAGCAGTACTTC. This encodes CSAHTSTDREQYF.

With respect to this clonotype: Given a far larger clone just one base away, this is likely a sequencing read error. The V gene is TRBV2, the J gene TRBJ2-3, with 7 bases fitting TRBD1. V shed 6 bases, J shed 6 bases, and the junction held 12 bases outside the gene matches. The CDR3 is made up of 15 amino acids. CDR1 and CDR2 (germline): SNHLY, FYNNEI. The CDR3 sequence is CASSLTPSRGDTQYF. DNA of the CDR3: TGTGCCAGCAGCTTAACCCCTAGCAGGGGGGATACGCAGTATTTT. Full variable domain (missing parts from reference TRBV2 and TRBJ2-3): EPEVTQTPSHQVTQMGQEVILRCVPISNHLYFYWYRQILGQKVEFLVSFYNNEISEKSEIFDDQFSVERPDGSNFTLKIRSTKLEDSAMYFCASSLTPSRGDTQYFGPGTRLTVL.

By share, this clonotype counts as medium-sized. CDR3 protein: CASTTGGLETQYF. The CDR3 DNA is TGTGCCAGTACCACCGGAGGGTTGGAGACCCAGTACTTC. J is TRBJ2-5 and V is TRBV19; TRBD2 might be the D (6 bases). Germline V gene lookup returns CDR1 LNHDA and CDR2 SQIVND (reference sequence). This CDR3 has 13 residues. Deletions cut 7 bases from V and 5 bases from J, with 14 bases between.

This clonotype is medium-sized (0.01 to 0.1%) by share. One end of the junction does not line up with germline, which may come from a read error. The CDR3 DNA follows: TGTGCCAGCAGCTTAACCCCTAGCGGGGGGGATACGCATTTT. It encodes CASSLTPSGGDTHF. This chain links TRBV7-3 with TRBJ2-3; 12 nucleotides line up with TRBD2. Germline lookup yields CDR1 SGHTA and CDR2 FQGTGA. There are 14 residues in the CDR3.

This clonotype is classed as large. The V and J genes are TRBV5-5 and TRBJ1-4; D is perhaps TRBD1 (5 bases). Germline V CDR1 and CDR2: SGHKS, YYEKEE (reference sequence). With 2 bases removed from V and 3 bases from J, the gap between germline ends came to 8 bases. The CDR3 is 14 amino acids. CDR3 protein: CASSFRVANEKLFF. CDR3 coding DNA: TGTGCCAGCAGCTTCAGGGTGGCTAATGAAAAACTGTTTTTT.